This T cell receptor (beta chain) came from a study of blood T cell repertoires in COVID-19. Across the whole study: Material from acute and convalescent COVID-19 was sourced from the United States, Italy and Spain.

Looked up from germline, CDR1 is MGHDK and CDR2 is SYGVNS. The CDR3 has 15 residues. V was shortened by 4 bases and J by 3 bases, with 13 bases between the two germline ends. The data were produced by immunoSEQ multiplex PCR, yet TCRdb's version contains in-frame clones alone and is incomplete. The sample lists tens of thousands of clones, around 80% occurring once. The sample taken for sequencing was peripheral blood. The chain couples TRBV25-1 to TRBJ1-5; possible D gene TRBD1, 6 bases. The sequence was obtained from a man in his fifties or sixties with acute or convalescent COVID-19. In DNA form, the CDR3 reads TGTGCCAGCAGTGGGCGTGGGGGGGCCAATCAGCCCCAGCATTTT. Translated, it gives CASSGRGGANQPQHF.